Shown below are 28 T cell receptor beta chains from a single sample sequenced in a study of blood T cell repertoires in COVID-19. Using immunoSEQ multiplex PCR, the repertoire was profiled, and TCRdb retains in-frame clones only, with some absent. The table lists around 52,000 clones, around 83% of them singletons, with roughly 5% in the top ten. Material: peripheral blood. The receptors were gathered from a human donor in a cohort sampled during active COVID-19.

The V and J genes are TRBV5-5 and TRBJ2-3, with D possibly being TRBD2 (6 bases). The ends were cut back, 4 bases at V and 1 base at J, with 16 bases in the middle. The CDR3 is made up of 16 amino acids. The germline CDR1 and CDR2 sequences are SGHKS and YYEKEE (reference sequence). In DNA, the CDR3 is TGTGCCAGCAGCCCGACGGGGCAGCGGGGCACAGATACGCAGTATTTT. Its protein is CASSPTGQRGTDTQYF.

The genes are TRBV28 and TRBJ2-3, with TRBD2 matching over 9 bases. Looked up from germline, CDR1 is MDHEN and CDR2 is SYDVKM. The CDR3 loop spans 15 amino acids. The junction had 5 bases not matched to a gene; V was cut back by 2 bases and J by 5 bases. This chain's CDR3 is CASSLGGGGEDTQYF. The CDR3 DNA reads TGTGCCAGCAGTTTAGGCGGGGGGGGCGAAGATACGCAGTATTTT.

The J gene is TRBJ2-3, the V gene TRBV5-1, with D perhaps TRBD2 (6 bases). CDR3 length: 15 residues. V gave up 5 bases and J gave up 3 bases, with 16 bases separating them. CDR1 and CDR2 (germline): SGHRS, YFSETQ. The CDR3 DNA follows: TGCGCCAGCAGGCGGGACCTCGGAGGTACAGATACGCAGTATTTT. Translating gives CASRRDLGGTDTQYF.

This chain uses TRBV5-5 with TRBJ2-7, with 7 nucleotides matching TRBD2. Germline loops: CDR1 SGHKS, CDR2 YYEKEE (reference sequence). Unmatched junction bases numbered 12, after V lost 4 bases and J lost 2 bases. The CDR3 totals 16 residues. This CDR3 reads CASSPDLAALTYEQYF. The CDR3 DNA reads TGTGCCAGCAGCCCCGACCTAGCGGCGTTAACCTACGAGCAGTACTTC. Drawing the rest from reference TRBV5-5 and TRBJ2-7, the complete variable domain is DAGVTQSPTHLIKTRGQQVTLRCSPISGHKSVSWYQQVLGQGPQFIFQYYEKEERGRGNFPDRFSARQFPNYSSELNVNALLLGDSALYLCASSPDLAALTYEQYFGPGTRLTVT.

V is TRBV5-1 and J is TRBJ2-5, with no clear D. From germline, CDR1 is SGHRS and CDR2 YFSETQ. Trimming removed 3 bases from V and 3 bases from J, with 6 bases in between. The CDR3 sequence is 12 residues long. DNA of the CDR3: TGCGCCAGCAGCTCTCCGGAAGAGACCCAGTACTTC. This translates into CASSSPEETQYF.

This sequence joins TRBV4-2 and TRBJ2-5; 8 bases map to TRBD2. J lost 2 bases, V lost 0 bases, and 2 bases had no gene match. This CDR3 region has 15 residues. The germline V gene encodes CDR1 LGHNA and CDR2 YNFKEQ. The CDR3 region is CASSQEGGGQETQYF. The CDR3 nucleotides read TGTGCCAGCAGCCAAGAGGGCGGGGGGCAAGAGACCCAGTACTTC.

The chain uses TRBV7-8 and TRBJ1-1; a weak D match, TRBD1 (6 bases). The ends were cut back, 1 base at V and 7 bases at J, with 13 bases in the middle. This CDR3 comprises 14 residues. CDR1 is SGHVS and CDR2 is FQNEAQ in the germline V gene. CDR3 sequence (DNA): TGTGCCAGCAGCTTAGGTCAGGGGAAGGATGAAGCTTTCTTT. Protein sequence: CASSLGQGKDEAFF. The whole variable domain, filled in from reference TRBV7-8 and TRBJ1-1, reads GAGVSQSPRYKVAKRGQDVALRCDPISGHVSLFWYQQALGQGPEFLTYFQNEAQLDKSGLPSDRFFAERPEGSVSTLKIQRTQQEDSAVYLCASSLGQGKDEAFFGQGTRLTVV.

The chain employs TRBV12-5 and TRBJ1-1; a possible D gene is TRBD1 (5 bases). The CDR3 is 13 amino acids. Germline V gives CDR1 LGHNT, CDR2 FRNRAP. Trimming removed 1 base from V and 10 bases from J, with 13 bases in between. DNA for the CDR3: TGTGCTAGTGGTTTGGCCTTGTCGGGGGGAGCTTTCTTT. Protein sequence: CASGLALSGGAFF.

The chain is built from TRBV27 and TRBJ2-3; D might be TRBD1 (5 bases). CDR3 length: 14 residues. CDR1 MNHEY and CDR2 SMNVEV come from the germline V gene (reference sequence). Deletions cut 2 bases from V and 0 bases from J, with 6 bases between. CDR3 coding DNA: TGTGCCAGCAGTTTAAGGGGAAGCACAGATACGCAGTATTTT. This encodes CASSLRGSTDTQYF.

This chain links TRBV6-2 or TRBV6-3 with TRBJ2-1; no clear D gene. Germline V gene sequence: CDR1 MNHEY, CDR2 SVGEGT. This CDR3 spans 14 amino acids. With 4 bases removed from V and 2 bases from J, the gap between germline ends came to 9 bases. Here the CDR3 reads CASSLLETYNEQFF. The CDR3 coding sequence is TGTGCCAGCAGTTTGTTGGAGACCTACAATGAGCAGTTCTTC.

The chain carries TRBV27 and TRBJ1-2; no firm D call. Germline V gives CDR1 MNHEY, CDR2 SMNVEV (reference sequence). The CDR3 contains 12 residues. V lost 8 bases, J lost 1 base, and 8 bases lay in between. The chain's CDR3 is CASGGINYGYTF. The CDR3 coding sequence is TGTGCCAGCGGCGGGATTAACTATGGCTACACCTTC.

V and J are TRBV19 and TRBJ2-7, with TRBD2 matching 11 bases. The CDR3 has 15 residues. CDR1 LNHDA and CDR2 SQIVND come from the germline V gene (reference sequence). J was trimmed by 3 bases and V by 6 bases; bases with no gene match: 7. The CDR3: CASRTTSGGLYEQYF. In DNA, the CDR3 is TGTGCCAGTAGGACCACTAGCGGGGGACTCTACGAGCAGTACTTC.

This chain joins TRBV19 and TRBJ1-2, with D possibly TRBD1 on 5 matching bases. Between the trimmed V and J ends, which lost 3 bases and 5 bases, there was a span of 16 bases. This CDR3 is 15 amino acids long. Germline values: CDR1 LNHDA, CDR2 SQIVND (reference sequence). CDR3 sequence: CASSIAPKGPYGYTF. CDR3 DNA: TGTGCCAGTAGTATCGCTCCGAAGGGGCCTTATGGCTACACCTTC. The full variable domain, rest sourced from reference TRBV19 and TRBJ1-2, is DGGITQSPKYLFRKEGQNVTLSCEQNLNHDAMYWYRQDPGQGLRLIYYSQIVNDFQKGDIAEGYSVSREKKESFPLTVTSAQKNPTAFYLCASSIAPKGPYGYTFGSGTRLTVV.

The CDR3: CASAQGARAGEQYF. CDR3 nucleotides: TGTGCTAGTGCCCAGGGGGCGCGGGCGGGAGAGCAGTACTTC. The J gene is TRBJ2-7, the V gene TRBV12-5, with 8 bases lining up with TRBD1. The CDR3 sequence is 14 residues long. Germline CDR1 reads LGHNT; CDR2 reads FRNRAP. The V gene end was trimmed by 7 bases and the J gene end by 7 bases; junction bases not matched to a gene: 12.

This chain joins TRBV5-1 and TRBJ2-5, with TRBD2 matching 7 bases. Trimming at V came to 0 bases and at J to 2 bases, leaving 1 base not matched to a gene. Germline V gives CDR1 SGHRS, CDR2 YFSETQ. The CDR3 is made up of 14 amino acids. In nucleotides, the CDR3 is TGCGCCAGCAGCTTGGGGACTAGGCAAGAGACCCAGTACTTC. It codes for CASSLGTRQETQYF.

The chain is built from TRBV6-5 and TRBJ1-6, with 9 positions matching TRBD1. J gave up 7 bases and V 4 bases, and 5 bases lay outside the gene matches. This CDR3 has 15 residues. Germline V gene sequence: CDR1 MNHEY, CDR2 SVGAGI. In nucleotides, the CDR3 is TGTGCCAGCAGTTCGGACAGGGGCGCCAATTCACCCCTCCACTTT. Translation: CASSSDRGANSPLHF.

This chain uses TRBV19 with TRBJ2-3; 10 bases match TRBD2. After removal of 2 bases from V and 2 bases from J, the junction contained 1 base not matched to a gene. The germline CDR1 and CDR2 sequences are LNHDA and SQIVND (reference sequence). The CDR3 extends over 15 amino acids. The CDR3 region has the DNA TGTGCCAGTAGTATACTAGCGGGGGCCACAGATACGCAGTATTTT. Translating gives CASSILAGATDTQYF. Looking up the rest from reference TRBV19 and TRBJ2-3 gives the full variable domain: DGGITQSPKYLFRKEGQNVTLSCEQNLNHDAMYWYRQDPGQGLRLIYYSQIVNDFQKGDIAEGYSVSREKKESFPLTVTSAQKNPTAFYLCASSILAGATDTQYFGPGTRLTVL.

The chain uses TRBV3-1 (or the pseudogene TRBV3-2) and TRBJ1-4; 8 nucleotides line up with TRBD1. In germline, CDR1 is LGHDT, CDR2 YNNKEL (reference sequence). CDR3 size: 15 residues. The V gene end was trimmed by 4 bases and the J gene end by 14 bases; junction bases not matched to a gene: 15. Here the CDR3 DNA reads TGTGCCAGCAGCCCTGGACAGGGTCCTGTAATCCGGCTGTTTTTT. Translation: CASSPGQGPVIRLFF.

The chain has TRBV10-3 and TRBJ2-2, with D tentatively TRBD2 (6 bases). Germline V gene lookup returns CDR1 ENHRY and CDR2 SYGVKD. The V and J ends lost 6 bases and 2 bases respectively, with 13 bases between them. CDR3 length equals 15 residues. CDR3 residues: CAISPSGRNTGELFF. In DNA form, the CDR3 reads TGTGCCATCAGCCCCAGCGGGCGTAACACCGGGGAGCTGTTTTTT.

V and J are TRBV5-1 and TRBJ1-2; no reliable D call. V lost 5 bases to trimming and J lost 2 bases, with 13 bases between them. Germline V gene sequence: CDR1 SGHRS, CDR2 YFSETQ. The CDR3 runs 14 residues. The CDR3 protein is CASRRGGQNYGYTF. DNA of the CDR3: TGCGCCAGCAGAAGAGGAGGGCAGAACTATGGCTACACCTTC.

The chain employs TRBV25-1 and TRBJ2-1; D is possibly TRBD1 (6 bases). Trimming shortened V by 6 bases and J by 2 bases, and 11 bases separated the two germline ends. The CDR3 covers 14 residues. Germline values: CDR1 MGHDK, CDR2 SYGVNS. In nucleotides, the CDR3 is TGTGCCAGCAGGCCGACAGGCCCCTACAATGAGCAGTTCTTC. It translates to CASRPTGPYNEQFF. Combining the CDR3 with reference TRBV25-1 and TRBJ2-1 gives the whole variable domain EADIYQTPRYLVIGTGKKITLECSQTMGHDKMYWYQQDPGMELHLIHYSYGVNSTEKGDLSSESTVSRIRTEHFPLTLESARPSHTSQYLCASRPTGPYNEQFFGPGTRLTVL.

This chain uses TRBV7-8 with TRBJ2-5; the match to TRBD1 covers 7 bases. The V segment lost 2 bases and the J segment 2 bases; nucleotides outside the gene matches: 11. The germline CDR1 and CDR2 sequences are SGHVS and FQNEAQ. The CDR3 loop spans 17 amino acids. CDR3 in amino acids: CASSLSGGTALQETQYF. CDR3 nucleotide sequence: TGTGCCAGCAGCTTATCGGGTGGGACAGCATTACAAGAGACCCAGTACTTC.

The chain has TRBV6-5 and TRBJ1-3, with TRBD1 as a possible D gene (5 bases). Germline lookup yields CDR1 MNHEY and CDR2 SVGAGI. The CDR3 extends over 15 amino acids. V lost 5 bases, J lost 2 bases, and 13 bases lay in between. The CDR3 coding sequence is TGTGCCAGCAGTAGCGGGGCCGGGCCTGGAAACACCATATATTTT. It translates to CASSSGAGPGNTIYF.

The rearrangement uses TRBV30 and TRBJ2-3; D is perhaps TRBD1 (5 bases). The CDR3 extends over 14 amino acids. V was pared by 1 base and J by 2 bases, with 10 bases between. Per germline, CDR1 GTSNPN and CDR2 SVGIG (reference sequence). In nucleotides, the CDR3 is TGTGCCTGGAGTGCTTTGACAGCCACAGATACGCAGTATTTT. Translating gives CAWSALTATDTQYF.

The rearrangement links TRBV6-5 to TRBJ1-2, with D maybe TRBD1 (6 bases). The CDR3 has 15 amino acids. Per germline, CDR1 MNHEY and CDR2 SVGAGI. Trimming cost V 0 bases and J 5 bases, with 13 bases left between them. The CDR3 DNA follows: TGTGCCAGCAGTTACTCGATCGGGAGGGGGTATGGCTACACCTTC. This gives the protein CASSYSIGRGYGYTF.

The V gene is TRBV29-1, the J gene TRBJ2-6, with D possibly being TRBD2 (6 bases). V was cut by 6 bases and J by 0 bases, with 12 bases left in between. CDR3 size: 15 residues. The germline gives CDR1 SQVTM, CDR2 ANQGSEA. The chain's CDR3 is CSVLAGTSGANVLTF. The CDR3 nucleotides are TGCAGCGTACTCGCGGGGACCTCTGGGGCCAACGTCCTGACTTTC. Looking up the rest from reference TRBV29-1 and TRBJ2-6 gives the full variable domain: SAVISQKPSRDICQRGTSLTIQCQVDSQVTMMFWYRQQPGQSLTLIATANQGSEATYESGFVIDKFPISRPNLTFSTLTVSNMSPEDSSIYLCSVLAGTSGANVLTFGAGSRLTVL.

The chain combines TRBV7-9 with TRBJ2-3, with a possible D match to TRBD1 (6 bases). The CDR3 runs to 15 residues. V dropped 5 bases and J dropped 4 bases, with 16 bases sitting between them. The germline CDR1 and CDR2 sequences are SEHNR and FQNEAQ (reference sequence). The CDR3 coding sequence is TGTGCCAGCAGCCCCCGGGTACAGGGTGCAGATACGCAGTATTTT. It yields the protein CASSPRVQGADTQYF.

This clone was picked up a small number of times. The chain has TRBV7-9 and TRBJ1-2; the match to TRBD1 covers 10 bases. The CDR3 extends over 15 amino acids. CDR1 is SEHNR, CDR2 FQNEAQ, per germline (reference sequence). V dropped 4 bases and J dropped 4; count of bases not matched to a gene: 6. CDR3 bases: TGTGCCAGCAGCTCGCAGACAGGGGGCGGCTATGGCTACACCTTC. Amino acid sequence: CASSSQTGGGYGYTF.